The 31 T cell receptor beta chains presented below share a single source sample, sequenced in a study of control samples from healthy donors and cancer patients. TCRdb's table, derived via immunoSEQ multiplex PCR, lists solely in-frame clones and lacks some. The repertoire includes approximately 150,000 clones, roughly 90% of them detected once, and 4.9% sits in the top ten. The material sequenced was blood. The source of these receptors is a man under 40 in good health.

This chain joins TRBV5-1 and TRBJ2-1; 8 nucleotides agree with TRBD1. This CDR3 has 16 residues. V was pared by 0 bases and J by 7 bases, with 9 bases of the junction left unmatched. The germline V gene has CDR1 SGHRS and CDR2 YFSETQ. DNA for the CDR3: TGCGCCAGCAGCTTGGGGGCAGGGGGCGCCCCGAATGAGCAGTTCTTC. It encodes CASSLGAGGAPNEQFF.

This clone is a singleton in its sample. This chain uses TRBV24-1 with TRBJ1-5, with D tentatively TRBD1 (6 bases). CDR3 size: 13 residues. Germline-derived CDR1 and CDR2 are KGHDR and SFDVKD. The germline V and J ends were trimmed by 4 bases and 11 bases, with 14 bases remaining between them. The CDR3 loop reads CATSDGGPGAQHF. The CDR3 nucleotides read TGTGCCACCAGTGACGGGGGCCCAGGGGCCCAGCATTTT.

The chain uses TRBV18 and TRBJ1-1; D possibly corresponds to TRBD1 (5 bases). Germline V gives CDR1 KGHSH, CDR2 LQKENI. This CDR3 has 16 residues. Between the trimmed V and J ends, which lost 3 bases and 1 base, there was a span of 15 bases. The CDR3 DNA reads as TGTGCCAGCTCACCGGCGTATCAGGGTGGGAACACTGAAGCTTTCTTT. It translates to CASSPAYQGGNTEAFF. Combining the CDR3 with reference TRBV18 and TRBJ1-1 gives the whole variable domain NAGVMQNPRHLVRRRGQEARLRCSPMKGHSHVYWYRQLPEEGLKFMVYLQKENIIDESGMPKERFSAEFPKEGPSILRIQQVVRGDSAAYFCASSPAYQGGNTEAFFGQGTRLTVV.

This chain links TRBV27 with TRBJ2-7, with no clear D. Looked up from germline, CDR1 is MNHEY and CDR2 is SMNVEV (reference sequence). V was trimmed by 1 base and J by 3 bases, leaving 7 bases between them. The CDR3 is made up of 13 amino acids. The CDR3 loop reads CASSLFSGYEQYF. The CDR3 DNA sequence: TGTGCCAGCAGTTTATTTTCGGGCTACGAGCAGTACTTC.

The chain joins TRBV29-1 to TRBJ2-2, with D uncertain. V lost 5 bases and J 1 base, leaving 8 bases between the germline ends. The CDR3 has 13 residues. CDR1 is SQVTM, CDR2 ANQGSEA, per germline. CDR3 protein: CSVWTQNTGELFF. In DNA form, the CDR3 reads TGCAGCGTTTGGACCCAGAACACCGGGGAGCTGTTTTTT.

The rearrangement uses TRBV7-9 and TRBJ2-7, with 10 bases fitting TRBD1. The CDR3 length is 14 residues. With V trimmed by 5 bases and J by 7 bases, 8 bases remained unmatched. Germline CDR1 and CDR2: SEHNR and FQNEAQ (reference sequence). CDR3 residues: CASSVARDRGEQYF. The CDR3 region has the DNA TGTGCCAGCAGCGTGGCCCGGGACAGGGGAGAGCAGTACTTC.

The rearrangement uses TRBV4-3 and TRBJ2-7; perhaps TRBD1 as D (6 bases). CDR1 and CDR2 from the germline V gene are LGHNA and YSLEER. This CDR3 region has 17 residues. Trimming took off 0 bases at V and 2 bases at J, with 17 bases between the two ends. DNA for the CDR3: TGCGCCAGCAGCCAAGAATTGGCAGGGGTCACCCCCTACGAGCAGTACTTC. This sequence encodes CASSQELAGVTPYEQYF.

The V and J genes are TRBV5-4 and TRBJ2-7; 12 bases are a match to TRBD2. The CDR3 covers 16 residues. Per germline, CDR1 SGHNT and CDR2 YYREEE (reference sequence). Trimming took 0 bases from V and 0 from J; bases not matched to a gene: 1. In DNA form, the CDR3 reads TGTGCCAGCAGCTTGGGACTAGCGGGAGACTCCTACGAGCAGTACTTC. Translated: CASSLGLAGDSYEQYF.

The CDR3 DNA reads as TGTGCCAGTAGTGCGGACTACCCTGAGACCCAGTACTTC. Its protein product is CASSADYPETQYF. The chain joins TRBV19 to TRBJ2-5, with D possibly being TRBD2 (6 bases). The V gene's germline CDR1 is LNHDA and CDR2 SQIVND (reference sequence). The V gene lost 5 bases and the J gene lost 5 bases, with 12 bases spanning the gap. The CDR3 loop spans 13 amino acids.

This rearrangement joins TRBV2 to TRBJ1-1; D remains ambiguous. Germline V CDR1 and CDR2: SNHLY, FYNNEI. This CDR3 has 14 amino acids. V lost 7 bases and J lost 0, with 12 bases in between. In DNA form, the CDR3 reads TGTGCCAGCAACTTGGGGAATATGAACACTGAAGCTTTCTTT. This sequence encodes CASNLGNMNTEAFF.

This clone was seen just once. The CDR3 DNA reads as TGTGCCAGCAGCTTGTTGGGGGGAGTCTACGAGCAGTACTTC. Protein: CASSLLGGVYEQYF. The V gene is TRBV5-4, the J gene TRBJ2-7; D perhaps matches TRBD2 (6 bases). Per the germline V gene, CDR1 is SGHNT and CDR2 is YYREEE (reference sequence). CDR3 length: 14 residues. V shed 1 base and J shed 3 bases, with 11 bases lying between them.

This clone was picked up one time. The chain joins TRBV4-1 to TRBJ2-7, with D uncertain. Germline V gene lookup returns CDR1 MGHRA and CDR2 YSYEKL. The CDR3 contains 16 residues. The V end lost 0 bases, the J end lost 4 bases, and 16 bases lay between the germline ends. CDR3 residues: CASSQDLNSPGYEQYF. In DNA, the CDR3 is TGCGCCAGCAGCCAAGATCTTAACTCCCCCGGATACGAGCAGTACTTC.

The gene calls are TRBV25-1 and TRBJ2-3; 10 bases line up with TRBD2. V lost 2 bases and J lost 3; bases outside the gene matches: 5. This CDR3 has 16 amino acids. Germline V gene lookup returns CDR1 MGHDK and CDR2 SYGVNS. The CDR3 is CASSEKVLAGTDTQYF. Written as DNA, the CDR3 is TGTGCCAGCAGTGAAAAAGTACTAGCGGGGACAGATACGCAGTATTTT.

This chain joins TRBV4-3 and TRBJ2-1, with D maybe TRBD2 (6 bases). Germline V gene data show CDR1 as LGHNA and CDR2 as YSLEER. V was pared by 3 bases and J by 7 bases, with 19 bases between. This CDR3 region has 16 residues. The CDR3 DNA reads TGCGCCAGCAGCCAGGTCGCGGGGCTCGGGGGAAATGAGCAGTTCTTC. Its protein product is CASSQVAGLGGNEQFF.

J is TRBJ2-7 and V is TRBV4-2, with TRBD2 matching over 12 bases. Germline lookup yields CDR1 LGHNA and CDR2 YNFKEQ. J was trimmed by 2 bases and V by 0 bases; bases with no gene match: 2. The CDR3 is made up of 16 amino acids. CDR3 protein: CASSQDASGGAYEQYF. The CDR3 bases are TGTGCCAGCAGCCAAGACGCTAGCGGGGGGGCCTACGAGCAGTACTTC.

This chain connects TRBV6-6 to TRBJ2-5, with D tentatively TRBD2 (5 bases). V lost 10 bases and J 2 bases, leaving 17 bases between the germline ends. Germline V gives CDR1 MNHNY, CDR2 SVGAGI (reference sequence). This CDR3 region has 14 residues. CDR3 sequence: CATGPGEGQETQYF. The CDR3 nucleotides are TGTGCCACCGGGCCCGGGGAAGGACAAGAGACCCAGTACTTC.

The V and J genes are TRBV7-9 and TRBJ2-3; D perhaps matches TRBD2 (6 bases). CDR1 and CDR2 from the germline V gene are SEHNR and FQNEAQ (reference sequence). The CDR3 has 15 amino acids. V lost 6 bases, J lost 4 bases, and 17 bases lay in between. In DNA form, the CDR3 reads TGTGCCAGCAGTAAGTCGGGGACTGCCGCAGATACGCAGTATTTT. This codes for CASSKSGTAADTQYF. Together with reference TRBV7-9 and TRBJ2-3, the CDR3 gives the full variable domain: DTGVSQNPRHKITKRGQNVTFRCDPISEHNRLYWYRQTLGQGPEFLTYFQNEAQLEKSRLLSDRFSAERPKGSFSTLEIQRTEQGDSAMYLCASSKSGTAADTQYFGPGTRLTVL.

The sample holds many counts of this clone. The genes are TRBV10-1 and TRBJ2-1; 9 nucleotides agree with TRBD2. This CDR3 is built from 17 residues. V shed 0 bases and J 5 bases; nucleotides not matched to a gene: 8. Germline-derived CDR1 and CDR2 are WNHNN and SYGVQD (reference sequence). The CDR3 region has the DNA TGCGCCAGCAGTGAGTCGATCTCTAGCGGGGACAACAATGAGCAGTTCTTC. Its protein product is CASSESISSGDNNEQFF.

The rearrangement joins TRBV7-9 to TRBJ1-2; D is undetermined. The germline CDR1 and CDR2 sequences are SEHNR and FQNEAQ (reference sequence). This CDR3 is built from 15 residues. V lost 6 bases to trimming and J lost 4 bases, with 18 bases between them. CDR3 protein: CASSPWALGLYGYTF. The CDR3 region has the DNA TGTGCCAGCAGTCCCTGGGCCTTGGGCCTCTATGGCTACACCTTC.

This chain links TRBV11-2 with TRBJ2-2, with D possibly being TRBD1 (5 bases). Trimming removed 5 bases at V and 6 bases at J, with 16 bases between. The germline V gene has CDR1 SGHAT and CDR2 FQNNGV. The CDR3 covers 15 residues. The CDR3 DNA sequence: TGTGCCAGCAGCCCCGAGGCAGGGTGGGCCGGGGAGCTGTTTTTT. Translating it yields CASSPEAGWAGELFF.

CDR3 in DNA: TGTGCCAGCAGTGAAGTTGGGCCCCAGCATTTT. Encoded protein: CASSEVGPQHF. The V and J genes are TRBV2 and TRBJ1-5; no reliable D call. Trimming left V 1 base short and J 9 bases short, with 4 bases between. The CDR3 has 11 residues. The V gene's germline CDR1 is SNHLY and CDR2 FYNNEI.

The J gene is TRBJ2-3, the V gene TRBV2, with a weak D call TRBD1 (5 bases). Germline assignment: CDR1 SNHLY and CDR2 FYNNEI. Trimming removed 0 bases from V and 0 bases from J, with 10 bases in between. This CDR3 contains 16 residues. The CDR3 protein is CASSEAETESTDTQYF. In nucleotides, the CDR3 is TGTGCCAGCAGTGAAGCGGAGACAGAGAGCACAGATACGCAGTATTTT.

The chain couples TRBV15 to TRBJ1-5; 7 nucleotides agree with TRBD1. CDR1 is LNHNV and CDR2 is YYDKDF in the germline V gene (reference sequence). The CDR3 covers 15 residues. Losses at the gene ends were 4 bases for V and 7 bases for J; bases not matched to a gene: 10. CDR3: CATSTLDRSVQPQHF. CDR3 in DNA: TGTGCCACCAGCACTCTGGACAGGTCGGTCCAGCCCCAGCATTTT. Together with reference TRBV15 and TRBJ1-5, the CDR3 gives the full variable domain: DAMVIQNPRYQVTQFGKPVTLSCSQTLNHNVMYWYQQKSSQAPKLLFHYYDKDFNNEADTPDNFQSRRPNTSFCFLDIRSPGLGDTAMYLCATSTLDRSVQPQHFGDGTRLSIL.

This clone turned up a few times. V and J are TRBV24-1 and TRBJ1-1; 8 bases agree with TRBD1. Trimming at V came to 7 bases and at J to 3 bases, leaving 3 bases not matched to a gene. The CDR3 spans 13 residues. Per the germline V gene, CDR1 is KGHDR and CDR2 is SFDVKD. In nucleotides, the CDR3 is TGTGCCACCAGGGACAGGGTGGACACTGAAGCTTTCTTT. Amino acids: CATRDRVDTEAFF.

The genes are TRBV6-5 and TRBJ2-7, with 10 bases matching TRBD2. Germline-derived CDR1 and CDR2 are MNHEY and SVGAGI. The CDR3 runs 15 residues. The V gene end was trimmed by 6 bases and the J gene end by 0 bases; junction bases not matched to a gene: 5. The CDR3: CASRLSGGLSYEQYF. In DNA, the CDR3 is TGTGCCAGCAGACTTAGCGGGGGGCTCTCCTACGAGCAGTACTTC.

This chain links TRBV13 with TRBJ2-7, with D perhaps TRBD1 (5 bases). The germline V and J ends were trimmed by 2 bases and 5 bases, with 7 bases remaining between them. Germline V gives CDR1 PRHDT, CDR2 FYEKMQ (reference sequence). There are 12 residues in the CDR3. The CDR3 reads CASSLRGHEQYF. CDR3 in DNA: TGTGCCAGCAGCTTAAGGGGCCACGAGCAGTACTTC.

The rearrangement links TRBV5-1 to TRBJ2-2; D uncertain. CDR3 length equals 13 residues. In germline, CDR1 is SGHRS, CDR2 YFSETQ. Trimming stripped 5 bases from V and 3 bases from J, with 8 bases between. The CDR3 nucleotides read TGCGCCAGCAGGGTTTCAGACACCGGGGAGCTGTTTTTT. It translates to CASRVSDTGELFF.

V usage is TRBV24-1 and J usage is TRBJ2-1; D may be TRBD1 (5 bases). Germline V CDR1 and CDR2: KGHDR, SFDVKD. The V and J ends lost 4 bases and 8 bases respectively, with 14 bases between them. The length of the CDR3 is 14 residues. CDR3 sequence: CATSDPGRGDEQFF. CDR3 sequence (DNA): TGTGCCACCAGTGACCCAGGTAGGGGCGATGAGCAGTTCTTC.

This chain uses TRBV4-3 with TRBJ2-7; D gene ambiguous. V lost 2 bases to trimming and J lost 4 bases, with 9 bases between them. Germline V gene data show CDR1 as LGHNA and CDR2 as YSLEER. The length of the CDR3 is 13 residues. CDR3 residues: CASSQNSGYEQYF. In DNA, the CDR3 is TGCGCCAGCAGCCAAAATTCAGGATACGAGCAGTACTTC.

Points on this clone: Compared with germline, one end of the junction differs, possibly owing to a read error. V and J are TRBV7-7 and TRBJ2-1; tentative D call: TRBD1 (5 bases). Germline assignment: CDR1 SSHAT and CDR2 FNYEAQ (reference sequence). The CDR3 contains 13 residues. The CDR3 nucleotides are TGTGCTAGCAGCCCAGACAGCAGCAATGAGCAGTTCTTC. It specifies CASSPDSSNEQFF. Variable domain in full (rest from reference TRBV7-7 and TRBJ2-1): GAGVSQSPRYKVTKRGQDVTLRCDPISSHATLYWYQQALGQGPEFLTYFNYEAQPDKSGLPSDRFSAERPEGSISTLTIQRTEQRDSAMYRCASSPDSSNEQFFGPGTRLTVL.

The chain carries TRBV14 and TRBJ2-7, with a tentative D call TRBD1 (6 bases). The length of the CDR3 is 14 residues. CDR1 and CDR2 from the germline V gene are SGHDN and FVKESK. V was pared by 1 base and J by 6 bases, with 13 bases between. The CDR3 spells CASSQGTVLGEQYF. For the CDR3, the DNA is TGTGCCAGCAGCCAAGGGACAGTGCTTGGCGAGCAGTACTTC.